The source of this T cell receptor beta chain is a study of cytomegalovirus exposure and HLA in healthy donors. CDR3 length: 15 residues. The germline CDR1 and CDR2 sequences are SNHLY and FYNNEI. The study's findings and limits: Later on, analysis showed that most CMV-associated TCR beta chains appeared to be HLA-restricted. The authors judged a highly shared variant cluster likely a sequencing artifact.

Vbeta (60) and Jbeta (13) primers were used in the PCR. The assay was immunoSEQ multiplex PCR, and TCRdb's table has in-frame clones only and misses some. This sample yields roughly 170,000 clones, of which about 81% are seen a single time; over 2% belongs to the top ten. A word on this clone: Its antigen remains unknown. One junction end disagrees with the germline gene, perhaps due to a read error.

Sequences were obtained from PBMCs. V usage is TRBV2 and J usage is TRBJ2-6; D might be TRBD2 (6 bases). This sequence originates from a woman under 40 in good health and CMV-seronegative. The CDR3 reads CASSEELAGANGLTF. The CDR3 DNA follows: TGTGCCAGCAGTGAGGAACTAGCTGGGGCCAACGGCCTGACTTTC.